A single sample is the source of the 27 T cell receptor beta chains below, sequenced in a study of blood T cell repertoires in COVID-19. Libraries were prepared by immunoSEQ multiplex PCR; TCRdb keeps only in-frame clonotypes and omits some of them. In the table there are about 170,000 clones, around 74% of which are singletons. What was sequenced was peripheral blood. The receptors stem from a woman aged 80 or older with acute or convalescent COVID-19.

The rearrangement uses TRBV29-1 and TRBJ1-1; possibly TRBD1 for D (6 bases). The CDR3 has 14 amino acids. Deletions cut 6 bases from V and 0 bases from J, with 14 bases between. Germline V gene data show CDR1 as SQVTM and CDR2 as ANQGSEA. The CDR3 nucleotides are TGCAGCGTGGCTCGACAGGTGATGAACACTGAAGCTTTCTTT. Protein product: CSVARQVMNTEAFF.

The chain carries TRBV28 and TRBJ1-2; D unresolved. Trimming shortened V by 0 bases and J by 0 bases, and 8 bases separated the two germline ends. The germline V gene encodes CDR1 MDHEN and CDR2 SYDVKM. This CDR3 spans 15 amino acids. The CDR3 region is CASSLWAVPNYGYTF. The CDR3 nucleotides are TGTGCCAGCAGTTTATGGGCGGTTCCTAACTATGGCTACACCTTC.

The rearrangement links TRBV9 to TRBJ1-4, with 8 bases fitting TRBD1. The ends lost 4 bases at V and 8 bases at J; junction bases unmatched: 4. Germline V gives CDR1 SGDLS, CDR2 YYNGEE. This CDR3 comprises 13 residues. As DNA, the CDR3 is TGTGCCAGCAGCATGGGGACAGGCGAAAAACTGTTTTTT. Its translation is CASSMGTGEKLFF. Combining the CDR3 with reference TRBV9 and TRBJ1-4 gives the whole variable domain DSGVTQTPKHLITATGQRVTLRCSPRSGDLSVYWYQQSLDQGLQFLIQYYNGEERAKGNILERFSAQQFPDLHSELNLSSLELGDSALYFCASSMGTGEKLFFGSGTQLSVL.

The chain links TRBV11-2 to TRBJ1-4; possible D gene TRBD1, 5 bases. The V gene's germline CDR1 is SGHAT and CDR2 FQNNGV. CDR3 length equals 13 residues. The ends were cut back, 1 base at V and 7 bases at J, with 7 bases in the middle. DNA for the CDR3: TGTGCCAGCAGCTTAGCGGGGGTTGAAAAACTGTTTTTT. Protein sequence: CASSLAGVEKLFF.

This sequence joins TRBV29-1 and TRBJ2-2, with a weak D call TRBD2 (6 bases). Germline V lookup: CDR1 SQVTM, CDR2 ANQGSEA. CDR3 size: 14 residues. V was trimmed by 1 base and J by 4 bases, leaving 10 bases between them. In nucleotides, the CDR3 is TGCAGCGTTGAAGCCGGGCGGGGCACCGGGGAGCTGTTTTTT. Translating it yields CSVEAGRGTGELFF.

This chain uses TRBV5-4 with TRBJ2-3; 7 positions match TRBD2. CDR3 length equals 16 residues. CDR1 is SGHNT, CDR2 YYREEE, per germline (reference sequence). Losses at the gene ends were 4 bases for V and 3 bases for J; bases not matched to a gene: 11. The CDR3 loop is CASSLALAGETDTQYF. CDR3 nucleotides: TGTGCCAGCAGCCTGGCTCTGGCGGGAGAAACAGATACGCAGTATTTT.

The count of this clone is one. This chain connects TRBV28 to TRBJ2-7; TRBD1 aligns across 9 bases. The CDR3 runs to 13 residues. With 6 bases clipped from V and 2 bases from J, the junction kept 2 bases outside the gene matches. CDR1 is MDHEN, CDR2 SYDVKM, per germline. CDR3 nucleotides: TGTGCCAGCAGGGGACAGGGTACCTACGAGCAGTACTTC. Its translation: CASRGQGTYEQYF.

This sequence joins TRBV28 and TRBJ1-5; 7 positions agree with TRBD1. Trimming cost V 4 bases and J 5 bases; bases outside gene matches: 5. Germline CDR1 is MDHEN and CDR2 is SYDVKM. The CDR3 consists of 14 residues. CDR3 nucleotide sequence: TGTGCCAGCAGTTGGGGACAGCCATATCAGCCCCAGCATTTT. It is translated as CASSWGQPYQPQHF.

V gene TRBV10-1 combines with J gene TRBJ2-1; 10 bases fit TRBD2. Trimming at V came to 4 bases and at J to 8 bases, leaving 5 bases not matched to a gene. The CDR3 runs to 14 residues. Germline V gives CDR1 WNHNN, CDR2 SYGVQD (reference sequence). The chain's CDR3 is CASSVQLAGDEQFF. The CDR3 DNA reads as TGCGCCAGCAGTGTCCAGCTAGCGGGAGATGAGCAGTTCTTC.

This clone was picked up one time. The J gene is TRBJ1-5, the V gene TRBV28; D is ambiguous. This CDR3 spans 12 amino acids. The V end was cut by 6 bases, the J end by 5 bases, with 8 bases between. Per the germline V gene, CDR1 is MDHEN and CDR2 is SYDVKM. CDR3 protein: CASRLHDQPQHF. The CDR3 DNA is TGTGCCAGCAGACTACACGATCAGCCCCAGCATTTT. Full variable domain (missing parts from reference TRBV28 and TRBJ1-5): DVKVTQSSRYLVKRTGEKVFLECVQDMDHENMFWYRQDPGLGLRLIYFSYDVKMKEKGDIPEGYSVSREKKERFSLILESASTNQTSMYLCASRLHDQPQHFGDGTRLSIL.

The V call is TRBV7-2, the J call TRBJ1-6; 8 nucleotides agree with TRBD1. The trim removed 4 bases at V and 9 bases at J, leaving 8 bases unmatched. The V gene's germline CDR1 is SGHTA and CDR2 FQGNSA. The CDR3 extends over 15 amino acids. This CDR3 is CASSSGQGGGSPLHF. CDR3 DNA sequence: TGTGCCAGCAGCTCAGGACAGGGAGGAGGTTCACCCCTCCACTTT.

In its sample, this clone was seen a few times. The rearrangement uses TRBV18 and TRBJ2-1; 7 bases fit TRBD2. Germline CDR1 and CDR2: KGHSH and LQKENI. V dropped 0 bases and J dropped 4; count of bases not matched to a gene: 12. The CDR3 has 18 residues. This CDR3 is CASSPPGMASGEYNEQFF. The CDR3 coding sequence is TGTGCCAGCTCACCACCGGGGATGGCTAGCGGAGAGTACAATGAGCAGTTCTTC.

This chain uses TRBV5-1 with TRBJ2-3, with 12 bases aligning to TRBD2. V lost 0 bases to trimming and J lost 5 bases; unmatched junction nucleotides: 10. Germline-derived CDR1 and CDR2 are SGHRS and YFSETQ. The CDR3 is 18 residues long. The CDR3 sequence is CASSLASSGRAGIDTQYF. DNA of the CDR3: TGCGCCAGCAGCTTGGCGTCTAGCGGGAGGGCCGGTATAGATACGCAGTATTTT.

The V and J genes are TRBV7-3 and TRBJ1-1; TRBD1 agrees at 8 bases. After removal of 6 bases from V and 3 bases from J, the junction contained 6 bases not matched to a gene. Germline V lookup: CDR1 SGHTA, CDR2 FQGTGA. The CDR3 is made up of 14 amino acids. This chain's CDR3 is CASSQGQGYTEAFF. The DNA for the CDR3 is TGTGCCAGCAGTCAAGGACAGGGCTACACTGAAGCTTTCTTT.

CDR3 DNA: TGCGCCAGCAGCTTGCGCCGGACTAGCGTTAGGTACAATGAGCAGTTCTTC. Residues: CASSLRRTSVRYNEQFF. J is TRBJ2-1 and V is TRBV5-1, with 9 bases aligning to TRBD2. J lost 4 bases, V lost 1 base, and 9 bases had no gene match. Germline V gene sequence: CDR1 SGHRS, CDR2 YFSETQ. This CDR3 region has 17 residues.

The CDR3 is CAISPAGESTDTQYF. CDR3 bases: TGTGCCATCAGTCCTGCGGGTGAGAGCACAGATACGCAGTATTTT. This chain uses TRBV10-3 with TRBJ2-3; D perhaps matches TRBD2 (5 bases). The CDR3 sequence is 15 residues long. V was pared by 5 bases and J by 0 bases, with 12 bases between. CDR1 ENHRY and CDR2 SYGVKD come from the germline V gene.

The DNA for the CDR3 is TGTGCCAGCAGTGAGAGGAGCGGGGGAAGCACAGATACGCAGTATTTT. Protein sequence: CASSERSGGSTDTQYF. The J gene is TRBJ2-3, the V gene TRBV6-1, with 8 bases matching TRBD2. The CDR3 length is 16 residues. Germline V gives CDR1 MNHNS, CDR2 SASEGT. J was trimmed by 0 bases and V by 3 bases; bases with no gene match: 5.

CDR3 in amino acids: CASSLRLGAGAGYEQFF. The CDR3 nucleotides read TGTGCCAGCAGTTTAAGGTTAGGCGCGGGAGCCGGCTATGAGCAGTTCTTC. This sequence joins TRBV27 and TRBJ2-1, with 7 bases lining up with TRBD2. V was clipped by 2 bases and J by 8 bases; unmatched bases: 15. CDR3 length: 17 residues. Looked up from germline, CDR1 is MNHEY and CDR2 is SMNVEV (reference sequence).

The V call is TRBV2, the J call TRBJ2-1; 8 bases align to TRBD1. Germline CDR1 and CDR2: SNHLY and FYNNEI. The CDR3 runs 15 residues. V lost 0 bases and J lost 6; bases outside the gene matches: 4. CDR3 loop: CASSEADRAGNEQFF. CDR3 in DNA: TGTGCCAGCAGTGAAGCGGACAGGGCGGGCAATGAGCAGTTCTTC.

This clone occurred once. The genes are TRBV18 and TRBJ1-1; D might be TRBD1 (6 bases). The germline gives CDR1 KGHSH, CDR2 LQKENI. The V end was cut by 2 bases, the J end by 0 bases, with 19 bases between. The CDR3 length is 18 residues. DNA of the CDR3: TGTGCCAGCTCACCATTTCAGGGACAAGCAAACATGAACACTGAAGCTTTCTTT. It codes for CASSPFQGQANMNTEAFF.

This chain uses TRBV4-1 with TRBJ2-1; 14 bases align to TRBD2. The length of the CDR3 is 18 residues. CDR1 is MGHRA and CDR2 is YSYEKL in the germline V gene. V lost 2 bases to trimming and J lost 6 bases; unmatched junction nucleotides: 9. The DNA of the CDR3 is TGCGCCAGCAGCCAACCTCCGGGGACTAGCGGGGGCCTCAATGAGCAGTTCTTC. This codes for CASSQPPGTSGGLNEQFF.

J is TRBJ2-5 and V is TRBV24-1; 9 bases fit TRBD1. The CDR3 sequence is 15 residues long. The junction had 3 bases not matched to a gene; V was cut back by 4 bases and J by 1 base. The germline V gene has CDR1 KGHDR and CDR2 SFDVKD. CDR3 DNA sequence: TGTGCCACCAGTGACAGGACAGGGGTCCAAGAGACCCAGTACTTC. This encodes CATSDRTGVQETQYF.

The gene calls are TRBV6-5 and TRBJ2-7; 7 nucleotides match TRBD1. J lost 6 bases, V lost 5 bases, and 13 bases had no gene match. Germline V CDR1 and CDR2: MNHEY, SVGAGI. This CDR3 contains 15 residues. As DNA, the CDR3 is TGTGCCAGCAGTCCCCCGGGACAACCAGGGGGCGAGCAGTACTTC. Encoded protein: CASSPPGQPGGEQYF.

This clone was found a few times. V and J are TRBV28 and TRBJ1-6, with unresolved D. The germline V and J ends were trimmed by 6 bases and 4 bases, with 7 bases remaining between them. Germline V gene sequence: CDR1 MDHEN, CDR2 SYDVKM. This CDR3 spans 13 amino acids. CDR3 nucleotides: TGTGCCAGCAGCCGGGGTTATAATTCACCCCTCCACTTT. Encoded protein: CASSRGYNSPLHF.

The chain recombines TRBV27 with TRBJ2-1, with D unresolved. CDR1 and CDR2 from the germline V gene are MNHEY and SMNVEV (reference sequence). The CDR3 is 16 amino acids. V was cut by 5 bases and J by 0 bases, with 14 bases left in between. The CDR3 loop reads CASSPHRLGSYNEQFF. The CDR3, as DNA: TGTGCCAGCAGTCCGCACCGCCTCGGCTCCTACAATGAGCAGTTCTTC.

The chain links TRBV7-9 to TRBJ1-1; 7 bases map to TRBD1. Germline V lookup: CDR1 SEHNR, CDR2 FQNEAQ (reference sequence). With 2 bases clipped from V and 5 bases from J, the junction kept 5 bases outside the gene matches. The CDR3 has 14 residues. CDR3 sequence reads: CASSLLQGTTEAFF. Written as DNA, the CDR3 is TGTGCCAGCAGCTTATTACAGGGGACGACTGAAGCTTTCTTT.

The chain couples TRBV27 to TRBJ2-1; 8 nucleotides agree with TRBD1. The ends lost 8 bases at V and 8 bases at J; junction bases unmatched: 14. This CDR3 is built from 15 residues. CDR1 and CDR2 from the germline V gene are MNHEY and SMNVEV (reference sequence). The CDR3 nucleotides are TGTGCCAGCGGCTCCGGACAGGGAATCCAGCATGAGCAGTTCTTC. It specifies CASGSGQGIQHEQFF.